The clone carrying this T cell receptor (beta chain) was seen a handful of times. Antigen: not known. This entry belongs to a study of beta chain features in type 1 diabetes. Findings and limits, study-wide: Highly expressing activated T cells could be over-counted with a cDNA template. Patients showed naive, central memory and Treg TCRB repertoires that appeared more similar than those of healthy donors. Shorter TCRB CDR3s, moderately but significantly so, marked every one of the four CD4+ subsets in Type 1 diabetes patients.

Since all of the isolated RNA was reverse transcribed, expressed TCRB transcripts were what got sequenced. An average about 3.8 million reads came from naive, central memory and regulatory T cell samples. Libraries were prepared by immunoSEQ multiplex PCR; TCRdb keeps only in-frame clonotypes and omits some of them. There are 250,000 to 350,000 clones in the sample; 12% to 15% occur only once, and 6.7% lies in the top ten. Germline-derived CDR1 and CDR2 are SNHLY and FYNNEI. CDR3 length equals 12 residues. Trimming stripped 3 bases from V and 4 bases from J, with 6 bases between. The origin of this receptor is a man in his thirties or forties in good health. The chain links TRBV2 to TRBJ2-5; perhaps TRBD2 as D (5 bases). The sample consisted of central memory CD4+ T cells from blood. The DNA for the CDR3 is TGTGCCAGCAGTGATGAGGGAGAGACCCAGTACTTC. This translates into CASSDEGETQYF.